Sequencing of this TCR beta chain was carried out in a study of OX40 agonist ivuxolimab in advanced cancers. The study in broad terms: Ivuxolimab was a fully human IgG2 agonistic monoclonal antibody targeting the costimulatory receptor OX40 (CD134). Intravenous ivuxolimab was administered to patients every 2 weeks at six dose levels: 0.01, 0.1, 0.3, 1.5, 3 and 10 mg/kg. Of the roughly 52 dose-escalation patients, hepatocellular carcinoma was present in 19, melanoma in approximately 15, renal cell carcinoma in 9 and head and neck cancer in 9. In the dose-escalation cohort, approximately 80% of patients were male, and the mean age was 60 years with a range of roughly 20 to 85. Patients were allowed to have had prior anti-PD-1, anti-PD-L1 or anti-CTLA-4 therapy, and approximately 43% of the dose-escalation patients had previously received checkpoint inhibitors. Three dose-escalation patients achieved partial responses, one with hepatocellular carcinoma and two with cutaneous melanoma. Peripheral TCRbeta sequencing aimed to test whether ivuxolimab altered TCR sequence diversity and caused clonal T-cell expansion. The paper covers the monotherapy dose-escalation part of the phase I ivuxolimab trial, which included N ≈ 54 patients. General study outcomes and caveats: At doses from 0.1 to 3.0 mg/kg, clonal expansion was seen in both CD4+ and CD8+ blood T cells between baseline and week 6. After ivuxolimab, CD8+ T cells had more expanded clones than CD4+ T cells on average. Partial responders in the 0.1-3.0 mg/kg groups had among the lowest normalized peripheral clonal expansion, especially among CD8+ T cells. Antigen specificity was not determined for the clonally expanded peripheral T cells. Low levels of normalized T-cell clonal expansion were also seen in some patients who did not respond.

To sequence the TCRbeta CDR3 region, genomic DNA was isolated from the sorted cells. TCRbeta CDR3 regions were sequenced using the immunoSEQ Assay. TCRdb obtained this table from immuneACCESS and retained in-frame rearrangements with V and J assigned. These tables miss some clones; where compared with another copy, unresolved V genes account for less than half of the shortfall, and the remainder is unexplained. This sample holds roughly 29,000 clones; about nine tenths were observed only once. Jointly, the top ten make up roughly 9.4% of the sample. Patients with a history of autoimmune disease or receiving systemic immunosuppression were excluded from the trial. Peripheral blood for TCR sequencing was collected from all dose cohorts at baseline, on cycle 4 day 1, and on cycle 7 day 1. The samples were taken from a phase I, first-in-human, multicenter, open-label dose-escalation trial of ivuxolimab. Adults with locally advanced or metastatic melanoma, renal cell, hepatocellular, or head and neck squamous cell carcinoma were enrolled in the trial. CD4+ and CD8+ T cells were sorted separately from peripheral blood before TCR sequencing.

Within its sample, this clone is medium-sized (0.01 to 0.1%). The clone's antigen remains unknown. No much larger clone is present one base from it, and per-base qualities are unavailable. This clonotype was obtained from an adult with an advanced solid tumor such as melanoma, head and neck, liver or kidney cancer. The source was CD4+ or CD8+ T cells sorted from blood, collected in a trial of the OX40 agonist ivuxolimab.

The sequenced DNA is TGTGCCAGCAGCTTGGGGGGGCCCGGGGAGCTGTTTTTT. The encoded protein is CASSLGGPGELFF. This chain is built from TRBV5-4 and TRBJ2-2; a weak D assignment points to TRBD1 (6 bases agree). CDR1 and CDR2 (SGHNT, YYREEE) derive from the germline V gene (reference sequence). Reading from cysteine to phenylalanine, the CDR3 counts 13 amino acids. Of the read, only the CDR3 DNA is kept; its 39 bases are in frame from base 1. V and J lose 0 bases and 6 bases, and a span of 6 bases separates them.